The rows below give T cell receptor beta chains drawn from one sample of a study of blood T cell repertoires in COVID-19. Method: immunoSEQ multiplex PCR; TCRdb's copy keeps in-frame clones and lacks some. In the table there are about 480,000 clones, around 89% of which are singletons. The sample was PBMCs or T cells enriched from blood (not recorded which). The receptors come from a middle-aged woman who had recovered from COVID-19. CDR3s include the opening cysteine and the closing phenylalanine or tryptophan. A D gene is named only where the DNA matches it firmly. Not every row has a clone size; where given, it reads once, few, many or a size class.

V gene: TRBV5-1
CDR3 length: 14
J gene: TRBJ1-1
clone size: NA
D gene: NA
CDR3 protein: CASSLVTGSHEAFF
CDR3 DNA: TGCGCCAGCAGCTTGGTAACAGGGTCCCATGAAGCTTTCTTT

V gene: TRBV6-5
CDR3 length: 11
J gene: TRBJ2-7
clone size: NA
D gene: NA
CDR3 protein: CASSRRGEQYF
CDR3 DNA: TGTGCCAGCAGCCGTCGAGGGGAGCAGTACTTC

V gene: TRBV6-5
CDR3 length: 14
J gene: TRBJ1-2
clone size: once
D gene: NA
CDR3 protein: CASSPDSKNYGYTF
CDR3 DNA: TGTGCCAGCAGTCCGGACAGTAAGAACTATGGCTACACCTTC

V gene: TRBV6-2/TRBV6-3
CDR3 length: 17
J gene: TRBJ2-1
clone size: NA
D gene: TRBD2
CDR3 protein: CASSSSTSGRSYNEQFF
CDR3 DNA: TGTGCCAGCAGCTCGTCTACCAGCGGGAGGTCTTACAATGAGCAGTTCTTC

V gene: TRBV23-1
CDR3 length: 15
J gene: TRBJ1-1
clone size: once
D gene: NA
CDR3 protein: CASSNRVPLSTEAFF
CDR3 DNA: TGCGCCAGCTCCAACAGGGTGCCCTTGAGCACTGAAGCTTTCTTT

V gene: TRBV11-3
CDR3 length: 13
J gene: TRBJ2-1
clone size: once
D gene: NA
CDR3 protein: CASSLGAGNEQFF
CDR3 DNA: TGTGCCAGCAGCTTGGGGGCCGGGAATGAGCAGTTCTTC

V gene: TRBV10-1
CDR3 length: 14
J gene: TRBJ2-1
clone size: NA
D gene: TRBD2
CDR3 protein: CASSPSGRANEQFF
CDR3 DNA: TGCGCCAGCAGTCCTAGCGGGAGGGCCAATGAGCAGTTCTTC

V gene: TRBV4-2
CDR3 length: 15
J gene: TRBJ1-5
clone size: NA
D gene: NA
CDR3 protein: CASSQNSLSNQPQHF
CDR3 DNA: TGTGCCAGCAGCCAAAACAGCTTGAGCAATCAGCCCCAGCATTTT

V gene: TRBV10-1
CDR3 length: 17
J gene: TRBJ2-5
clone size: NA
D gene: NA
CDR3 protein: CASSESGPAGNQETQYF
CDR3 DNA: TGCGCCAGCAGTGAGTCAGGGCCGGCGGGAAACCAAGAGACCCAGTACTTC

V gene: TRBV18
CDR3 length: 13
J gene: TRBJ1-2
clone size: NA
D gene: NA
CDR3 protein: CASSPQGLAGYTF
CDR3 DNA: TGTGCCAGCTCACCGCAGGGTTTGGCTGGCTACACCTTC

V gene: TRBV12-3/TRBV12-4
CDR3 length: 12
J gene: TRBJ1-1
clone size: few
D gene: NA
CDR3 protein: CASSFLSTEAFF
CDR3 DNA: TGTGCCAGCAGTTTTTTGAGCACTGAAGCTTTCTTT

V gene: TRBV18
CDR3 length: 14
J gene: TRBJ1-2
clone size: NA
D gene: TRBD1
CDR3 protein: CASSQDRASPGYTF
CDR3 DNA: TGTGCCAGCTCTCAGGACAGGGCCTCTCCCGGCTACACCTTC

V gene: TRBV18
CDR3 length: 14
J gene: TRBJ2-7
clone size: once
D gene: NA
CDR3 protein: CASSPPKGFDEQYF
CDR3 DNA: TGTGCCAGCTCACCACCTAAGGGGTTCGACGAGCAGTACTTC

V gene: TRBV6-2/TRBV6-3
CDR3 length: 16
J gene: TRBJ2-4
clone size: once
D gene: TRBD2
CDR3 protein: CASSGPGRARKNIQYF
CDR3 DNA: TGTGCCAGCAGTGGTCCAGGGAGGGCACGGAAAAACATTCAGTACTTC

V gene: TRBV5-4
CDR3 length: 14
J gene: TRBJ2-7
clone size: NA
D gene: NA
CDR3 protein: CASSLVGGDYEQYF
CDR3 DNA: TGTGCCAGCAGCTTGGTCGGGGGAGACTACGAGCAGTACTTC

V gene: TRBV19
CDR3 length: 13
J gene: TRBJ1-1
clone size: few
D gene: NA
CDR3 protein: CASRQSMNTEAFF
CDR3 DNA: TGTGCCAGCCGACAAAGCATGAACACTGAAGCTTTCTTT